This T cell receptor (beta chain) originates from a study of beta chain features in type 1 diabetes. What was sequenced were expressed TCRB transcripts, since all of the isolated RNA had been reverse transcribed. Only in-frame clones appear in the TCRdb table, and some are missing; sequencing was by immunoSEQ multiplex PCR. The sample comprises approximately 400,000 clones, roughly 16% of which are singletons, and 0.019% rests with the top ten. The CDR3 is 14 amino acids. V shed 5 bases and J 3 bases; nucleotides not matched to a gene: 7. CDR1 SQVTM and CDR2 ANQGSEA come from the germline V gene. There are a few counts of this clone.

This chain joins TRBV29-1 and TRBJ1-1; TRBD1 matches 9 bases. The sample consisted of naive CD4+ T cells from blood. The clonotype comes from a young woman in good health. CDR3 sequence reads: CSVRTGGVYTEAFF. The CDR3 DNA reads TGCAGCGTTCGTACAGGGGGCGTATACACTGAAGCTTTCTTT.